Shown below are 23 T cell receptor beta chains from a single sample sequenced in a study of CD8 T cells in Susac syndrome. With random hexamers, reverse transcription was performed on about 0.5 to 1 ug of RNA. TCRdb reprocessed the immunoSEQ multiplex PCR reads via MiXCR and lists one record per CDR3 protein. The table lists 95,000 to 150,000 distinct CDR3 sequences, approximately 95% of them singletons, with around 0.3% in the top ten. Sequences were obtained from CD8+ T cells from PBMCs. The receptors were sampled from a human donor with multiple sclerosis.

This chain joins TRBV28 and TRBJ2-7; 7 bases align to TRBD1. The CDR3 totals 14 residues. V lost 8 bases, J lost 4 bases, and 11 bases stayed unmatched. From germline, CDR1 is MDHEN and CDR2 SYDVKM. In nucleotides, the CDR3 is TGTGCCAGCGGATGTGACAGGGAAAATTACGAGCAGTACTTC. It translates to CASGCDRENYEQYF.

The chain is built from TRBV27 and TRBJ1-5; D is unclear. The germline V and J ends were trimmed by 0 bases and 0 bases, with 6 bases remaining between them. Germline CDR1 and CDR2: MNHEY and SMNVEV (reference sequence). CDR3 length equals 15 residues. CDR3 coding DNA: TGTGCCAGCAGTTTATCCCATTATAGCAATCAGCCCCAGCATTTT. Translation: CASSLSHYSNQPQHF.

V gene TRBV29-1 combines with J gene TRBJ2-7, with D possibly matching TRBD1 (5 bases). V dropped 1 base and J dropped 2 bases, with 15 bases sitting between them. Germline V gives CDR1 SQVTM, CDR2 ANQGSEA. This CDR3 comprises 15 residues. This CDR3 is CSVEGLGAGTYEQYF. The DNA for the CDR3 is TGCAGCGTTGAAGGTTTAGGGGCTGGAACCTACGAGCAGTACTTC.

CDR3 DNA: TGTGCCATCACCCTCCGGGACTCCACCTACGAGCAGTACTTC. Translation: CAITLRDSTYEQYF. The chain uses TRBV10-3 and TRBJ2-7; TRBD2 might be the D (6 bases). The CDR3 has 14 amino acids. Germline assignment: CDR1 ENHRY and CDR2 SYGVKD. V was pared by 7 bases and J by 2 bases, with 15 bases between.

The rearrangement links TRBV9 to TRBJ1-2, with TRBD1 identical over 8 bases. CDR3 length: 14 amino acids. The germline V gene encodes CDR1 SGDLS and CDR2 YYNGEE. With V trimmed by 0 bases and J by 4 bases, 2 bases remained unmatched. CDR3 bases: TGTGCCAGCAGCGTAGTCGGGACAGGCTATGGCTACACCTTC. Translating gives CASSVVGTGYGYTF.

A single count supports this clonotype. V gene TRBV30 combines with J gene TRBJ2-5; D possibly corresponds to TRBD2 (6 bases). The V gene's germline CDR1 is GTSNPN and CDR2 SVGIG (reference sequence). The ends were cut back, 5 bases at V and 2 bases at J, with 21 bases in the middle. The CDR3 contains 16 residues. In nucleotides, the CDR3 is TGTGCCTGGCCCTCGAGGAGGGCCCCCATACAAGAGACCCAGTACTTC. Translated: CAWPSRRAPIQETQYF.

The rearrangement joins TRBV7-9 to TRBJ2-4; D possibly corresponds to TRBD2 (5 bases). V lost 1 base, J lost 5 bases, and 6 bases lay in between. The CDR3 has 13 residues. Per the germline V gene, CDR1 is SEHNR and CDR2 is FQNEAQ (reference sequence). DNA for the CDR3: TGTGCCAGCAGCTTAGGGCGGGAAAACATTCAGTACTTC. Protein product: CASSLGRENIQYF. Drawing the rest from reference TRBV7-9 and TRBJ2-4, the complete variable domain is DTGVSQNPRHKITKRGQNVTFRCDPISEHNRLYWYRQTLGQGPEFLTYFQNEAQLEKSRLLSDRFSAERPKGSFSTLEIQRTEQGDSAMYLCASSLGRENIQYFGAGTRLSVL.

The chain's CDR3 is CASSAGTSADREQYF. CDR3 nucleotide sequence: TGCGCCAGCAGCGCCGGGACTAGCGCGGATCGGGAGCAGTACTTC. The gene calls are TRBV4-1 and TRBJ2-7; 10 bases align to TRBD2. This CDR3 spans 15 amino acids. CDR1 and CDR2 from the germline V gene are MGHRA and YSYEKL. V trimming: 5 bases; J trimming: 7 bases; junction bases outside the gene matches: 11.

This rearrangement joins TRBV6-5 to TRBJ1-5; D ambiguous. Trimming pared 4 bases from V and 0 bases from J, leaving 4 bases between. This CDR3 contains 13 residues. CDR1 is MNHEY, CDR2 SVGAGI, per germline. This CDR3 is CASSSSSNQPQHF. The CDR3 DNA follows: TGTGCCAGCAGTTCGAGTAGCAATCAGCCCCAGCATTTT.

The chain recombines TRBV3-1 with TRBJ2-1; TRBD2 is a possible D gene (6 bases). The V and J ends lost 1 base and 9 bases respectively, with 13 bases between them. CDR3 length equals 14 residues. The germline V gene encodes CDR1 LGHDT and CDR2 YNNKEL (reference sequence). In DNA form, the CDR3 reads TGTGCCAGCAGCCAAGCTTTAAGGGGAGGTGAGCAGTTCTTC. This translates into CASSQALRGGEQFF.

This chain uses TRBV2 with TRBJ2-3; the D gene is possibly TRBD1 (5 bases). Trimming cost V 4 bases and J 3 bases, with 23 bases left between them. CDR3 size: 18 residues. Germline V CDR1 and CDR2: SNHLY, FYNNEI. The CDR3 loop reads CASSVTGPDMGWTDTQYF. In DNA, the CDR3 is TGTGCCAGCAGTGTTACAGGACCCGATATGGGGTGGACAGATACGCAGTATTTT.

This clonotype showed up just once. The conserved phenylalanine or tryptophan is not found at the CDR3 terminus, so this likely reflects a read error. Because the CDR3's place on the DNA is in doubt, the DNA is left out and the CDR3 is given as listed by TCRdb. The chain couples TRBV13 to TRBJ2-5; TRBD2 is the table's D call and was not checked against the DNA. From germline, CDR1 is PRHDT and CDR2 FYEKMQ (reference sequence). The length of the CDR3 is 16 amino acids, counting both ends. The CDR3 sequence: CASSAQQGGWLAGQLL.

The chain is built from TRBV5-1 and TRBJ2-1; 7 bases fit TRBD2. CDR3 length: 13 amino acids. The junction had 8 bases not matched to a gene; V was cut back by 6 bases and J by 8 bases. Looked up from germline, CDR1 is SGHRS and CDR2 is YFSETQ. In DNA, the CDR3 is TGCGCCAGCAACGGGGAGGGAAACGATGAGCAGTTCTTC. Its protein product is CASNGEGNDEQFF. Combining the CDR3 with reference TRBV5-1 and TRBJ2-1 gives the whole variable domain KAGVTQTPRYLIKTRGQQVTLSCSPISGHRSVSWYQQTPGQGLQFLFEYFSETQRNKGNFPGRFSGRQFSNSRSEMNVSTLELGDSALYLCASNGEGNDEQFFGPGTRLTVL.

The chain uses TRBV3-1 and TRBJ2-1; 8 bases fit TRBD2. CDR3 length: 16 residues. Germline-derived CDR1 and CDR2 are LGHDT and YNNKEL (reference sequence). V trimming: 0 bases; J trimming: 1 base; junction bases outside the gene matches: 2. CDR3: CASSQDSGASYNEQFF. CDR3 nucleotide sequence: TGTGCCAGCAGCCAAGATAGCGGGGCGTCCTACAATGAGCAGTTCTTC.

The chain couples TRBV6-6 to TRBJ2-7; D is unresolved. V lost 4 bases to trimming and J lost 0 bases, with 16 bases between them. CDR1 and CDR2 (germline): MNHNY, SVGAGI (reference sequence). This CDR3 region has 16 residues. CDR3 protein: CASSSVGLPSSYEQYF. The CDR3 DNA reads TGTGCCAGCAGTTCCGTTGGGCTCCCGAGCTCCTACGAGCAGTACTTC.

V gene TRBV19 combines with J gene TRBJ1-2, with 9 bases fitting TRBD1. Germline V gives CDR1 LNHDA, CDR2 SQIVND (reference sequence). V dropped 7 bases and J dropped 1; count of bases not matched to a gene: 4. This CDR3 is built from 14 residues. The DNA for the CDR3 is TGTGCCAGTATTGGGGGACAGGGTAACTATGGCTACACCTTC. Translating it yields CASIGGQGNYGYTF. Looking up the rest from reference TRBV19 and TRBJ1-2 gives the full variable domain: DGGITQSPKYLFRKEGQNVTLSCEQNLNHDAMYWYRQDPGQGLRLIYYSQIVNDFQKGDIAEGYSVSREKKESFPLTVTSAQKNPTAFYLCASIGGQGNYGYTFGSGTRLTVV.

This clonotype showed up just once. This chain joins TRBV7-9 and TRBJ2-5; either TRBD1 or TRBD2 may supply D (6 bases each). CDR1 is SEHNR, CDR2 FQNEAQ, per germline (reference sequence). V was shortened by 6 bases and J by 3 bases, with 17 bases between the two germline ends. The CDR3 is 15 residues long. In DNA form, the CDR3 reads TGTGCCAGCAGTCCCCTGGGGGGCGAGGAAGAGACCCAGTACTTC. This translates into CASSPLGGEEETQYF.

This clonotype showed up just once. This chain connects TRBV10-3 to TRBJ2-3; D ambiguous. The CDR3 has 13 amino acids. Deletions cut 0 bases from V and 4 bases from J, with 5 bases between. Germline CDR1 and CDR2: ENHRY and SYGVKD. CDR3 residues: CAISESKADTQYF. CDR3 DNA sequence: TGTGCCATCAGTGAGTCAAAAGCAGATACGCAGTATTTT.

The V gene is TRBV7-9, the J gene TRBJ2-5; D remains ambiguous. The germline CDR1 and CDR2 sequences are SEHNR and FQNEAQ (reference sequence). The germline V and J ends were trimmed by 0 bases and 7 bases, with 15 bases remaining between them. CDR3 size: 15 residues. CDR3 amino acids: CASSLAVLKQVTQYF. CDR3 DNA sequence: TGTGCCAGCAGCTTAGCGGTTCTTAAGCAGGTGACCCAGTACTTC.

The rearrangement uses TRBV24-1 and TRBJ2-3, with a tentative D call TRBD2 (6 bases). Trimming shortened V by 4 bases and J by 0 bases, and 10 bases separated the two germline ends. Germline assignment: CDR1 KGHDR and CDR2 SFDVKD. The CDR3 covers 15 residues. The chain's CDR3 is CATSDSGTSTDTQYF. In nucleotides, the CDR3 is TGTGCCACCAGTGACTCCGGGACTAGCACAGATACGCAGTATTTT.

This rearrangement joins TRBV29-1 to TRBJ2-7, with 10 bases that match TRBD2. Germline V lookup: CDR1 SQVTM, CDR2 ANQGSEA. After removal of 4 bases from V and 1 base from J, the junction contained 10 bases not matched to a gene. CDR3 length: 16 amino acids. CDR3 protein: CSVVGLAGENSYEQYF. CDR3 coding DNA: TGCAGCGTTGTGGGTCTAGCGGGGGAGAATTCCTACGAGCAGTACTTC.

This chain links TRBV12-3 or TRBV12-4 with TRBJ2-2; D gene uncertain. The CDR3 runs to 11 residues. V lost 4 bases, J lost 7 bases, and 4 bases lay in between. CDR3 nucleotides: TGTGCCAGCAGTTGGGGCGGGGAGCTGTTTTTT. This sequence encodes CASSWGGELFF.

This sequence joins TRBV29-1 and TRBJ2-7; tentative D call: TRBD1 (6 bases). V was clipped by 5 bases and J by 6 bases, with 14 bases between them. The CDR3 runs 12 residues. Germline loops: CDR1 SQVTM, CDR2 ANQGSEA. In DNA form, the CDR3 reads TGCAGCGTTAAATACGGGACACCCGAGCAGTACTTC. Encoded protein: CSVKYGTPEQYF.